The entry below describes one T cell receptor beta chain. The antigen it binds to is not known. No base quality information exists; no much larger clone differs at one position. Its CDR3 holds 17 amino acids, cysteine through phenylalanine. The entry retains the CDR3 DNA only, 51 bases that are in frame from base 1. V loses 2 bases, J loses 5 bases, and the germline ends lie 21 bases apart. The germline V gene yields MDHEN for CDR1 and SYDVKM for CDR2. The library relied on 5' RACE. The sequencing machine was an Illumina HiSeq 2500. A second roughly 6 to 11 cycle PCR used a sample-barcoded 5' primer and a J-beta primer mix. A unique molecular identifier was introduced onto each TCR beta cDNA molecule by a template-switch 5' adaptor carrying 12 random nucleotides. At least 2.5 million CDR3-containing paired-end reads were obtained from each sample. All of the RNA was converted into first-strand cDNA using the Mint cDNA synthesis kit, with a TRBC-specific oligonucleotide serving as the primer. Following uracil-DNA glycosylase treatment, all cDNA underwent a first 18-cycle PCR with the universal primers M1SS and BC2_uni_R. As for how the authors treated the data: For normalization, 1 million high-quality reads, each with a distinct molecular identifier, were randomly selected from each sample. Instead of being binned into consensus sequences, reads with shared molecular identifiers were discarded. MiTCR, with a Q25 quality threshold and the strictest error-elimination algorithm, was used for CDR3 identification, clonotype clustering and error correction. A nonparametric unseen species model using Euler transformation provided a lower-bound estimate of total TCR beta diversity. TCRdb handled the public reads itself, with Q25 trimming in fastp and clone calling in MiXCR, and kept productive beta chains. Each CDR3 protein gets just one entry, which takes the most common genes and DNA from the rows behind it. TCRdb, not the original authors, processed these V and J calls. In all, the sample holds 850,000 to 1,300,000 distinct CDR3 sequences, and roughly 45% of those were seen once. Approximately 20% of the sample comes from the top ten.

This specimen belongs to a study of blood T cells in healthy people across ages (dated by TCRdb to between 2014 and 2016). Broadly, across the study: In model experiments, template switching captured roughly one uniquely barcoded TCR beta cDNA molecule for every two T cells. The study measured age-related changes in TCR beta repertoire diversity using deep sequencing normalized with unique cDNA molecular identifiers. The donors were split into four age groups: young (average roughly 15 years), middle-aged (about 40), aged (more than 60) and long-lived (over 75). To avoid experimental bias, donors of different ages were randomly spread across the sequencing lanes. Two additional independent replicas of 1 million unique cDNA reads from the same blood draw were analyzed for two donors (one aged 18 to 29 and one aged 80 or older).

Donors were 40 or so systemically healthy Caucasian individuals from Russia aged 6 to 90 years. Approximately 9.3 milliliters of peripheral blood were drawn from each donor into EDTA-treated Vacutainer tubes. Ficoll-Paque density-gradient centrifugation was used to isolate PBMCs, with at least 6 million per sample. Trizol reagent was used to extract total RNA from PBMCs, with at least 5 micrograms per sample. Naive CD45RAhigh/CD27high T cell percentages were measured by flow cytometry on a PBMC aliquot from every donor. Summary of the overall study and its limitations: Because the CMV infection status of the donors was unknown, age-related changes in expanded clonotypes may potentially have been confounded. Compared with the aged group, the long-lived group had more naive CD4+ T cells, fewer expanded clones and increased TCR diversity, suggesting age selection. Estimates of total diversity based on one million sequenced T cells were regarded as lower bounds and as underestimates. Since profiling was done on bulk unsorted PBMCs, naive and antigen-experienced compartments could not be conclusively compared. As age increased, observed TCR beta diversity per million T cells dropped in a roughly linear way, and a significant reduction was already evident by age about 40. The percentage of naive T cells measured by flow cytometry correlated strongly with observed TCR beta diversity.

This sequence was found in a woman aged 55-69 years in good health. Sequencing was carried out using blood. Rearrangement joined TRBV28 to TRBJ1-1, with a weak D call of TRBD1 (6 bases match). The CDR3 region: CASSLLGGLSLGTEAFF. In nucleotides, the sequence is TGTGCCAGCAGTTTACTGGGGGGCCTATCCCTTGGAACTGAAGCTTTCTTT. Reference TRBV28 and TRBJ1-1 proteins supply the regions before and after the CDR3; the full variable domain is: DVKVTQSSRYLVKRTGEKVFLECVQDMDHENMFWYRQDPGLGLRLIYFSYDVKMKEKGDIPEGYSVSREKKERFSLILESASTNQTSMYLCASSLLGGLSLGTEAFFGQGTRLTVV.